This T cell receptor (beta chain) was documented in a study of T cells in Graves' hyperthyroidism and ophthalmopathy. The wider study: Staff took peripheral blood when the initial diagnosis was made, before any treatment began.

The table lists this clonotype with many counts. What it binds is unknown. Regarding the study as a whole: Before onset, ophthalmopathy was predicted by the model a median roughly 6.4 months earlier.

The germline V gene encodes CDR1 KGHDR and CDR2 SFDVKD. With 1 base clipped from V and 5 bases from J, the junction kept 11 bases outside the gene matches. The CDR3 loop spans 18 amino acids. What was amplified from RNA transcripts were TCR beta CDR3 regions. In the first-round RT-PCR of the TCR CDR3, the HTBI primer set was used. TCRdb reanalysed the multiplex PCR reads using MiXCR and keeps one entry per CDR3 protein. The sample yields about 340,000 distinct CDR3 sequences, roughly 21% seen once. The definition of stable Graves' hyperthyroidism was no ophthalmopathy progression within 18 months. The clonotype comes from a woman in her forties or fifties with Graves' hyperthyroidism. The V gene is TRBV24-1, the J gene TRBJ2-1; 9 positions match TRBD2. The specimen was blood. CDR3 in amino acids: CATSDFRSRTSAHNEQFF. The CDR3 DNA is TGTGCCACCAGTGATTTTAGAAGCCGGACTAGCGCCCACAATGAGCAGTTCTTC.